This T cell receptor beta chain was observed in a study of cytomegalovirus exposure and HLA in healthy donors (dated by TCRdb to 2015 to 2018). In terms of the full investigation: An earlier analysis of several hundred of the donors reported 276 Gb of sequence data and about 100 million unique TCR beta sequences from about 180 million T cells. HLA typing covered class I and class II loci at four-digit resolution. The study profiled the T cell repertoires of about 640 subjects by immunosequencing and related them to cytomegalovirus serostatus. Because of strong linkage in the cohort, roughly five DR-DQ haplotypes were treated as single units for association and clustering. Of the roughly 430 genotyped donors, approximately 80% fell in the genetic ancestry cluster associated with self-reported Caucasian donors. An early release that covered approximately 600 HLA-typed donors contained approximately 300 gigabases of sequencing data and tens of millions of unique TCR sequences. The aim of the study was to test whether cataloging public T cell receptors could identify signatures of past pathogen exposure. In a later genetic analysis, genome-wide SNP genotypes for about three fifths of the 666 donors were used, and that subset was treated as a discovery cohort. Typing coverage varied by locus: roughly 620-640 donors for A, B, C, DRB1 and DQB1; roughly 560 for DQA1; around 570 for DPA1; more than 450 for DPB1. Among around 400 genotyped donors of the cohort, an average of about 240,000 unique TCR beta nucleotide sequences were sequenced per donor, around 20% of them non-productive. A later analysis re-analyzed previously published TCR beta repertoires from 650 to 800 donors and added high-resolution HLA genotyping to study TCR occurrence patterns. To decide whether each TCR beta V gene segment behaved as functional or pseudogenic, an earlier analysis of 587 of the donors relied on high-throughput TCR beta sequencing. High-throughput TCR immunosequencing, statistical association of individual TCRs with disease status, and machine learning were combined to predict cytomegalovirus infection status. Rather than using new phenotypic data, the later analysis identified candidate immune exposures from TCR beta sequences and from how often those sequences occurred across donors. Every repertoire in the discovery cohort had been generated on one and the same sequencing platform. A separate validation cohort of 100 to 150 different subjects was used in addition to the approximately 670-subject first cohort. Donor age, sex, ethnicity and CMV serostatus were compiled alongside the repertoire data. The full study reports these points: The authors suggested that the approach could potentially be extended to other disease states and immunological phenotypes. A later analysis found that most CMV-associated TCR beta chains appeared HLA-restricted, with HLA associations seemingly driven largely by CMV exposure. A total of 150 to 200 TCR beta chains were listed by the study as associated with cytomegalovirus. Roughly 15 rarely observed V segments, including chromosome 9 orphons, were excluded from the earlier analysis of 550 to 700 of the donors because counts were too low. In a later analysis, HLA-associated TCR beta chains showed more clonal expansion and lower generation probabilities than non-associated chains that were equally common. Immune exposure information for the cohort was limited to CMV serostatus. Most TCR sequences were observed very rarely across donors, whereas some public TCRs were present in many individuals. Linkage disequilibrium might explain the correlated functional status among segregating V segments, but an unknown experimental factor could not be ruled out. A further reported finding was that TCR beta sequences accurately predicted the HLA-A and HLA-B alleles for most subjects in the first cohort. A cluster of highly shared sequence variants was judged likely to represent a technical artifact of the sequencing pipeline. In a later analysis, several top co-occurrence clusters were reported to appear linked to parvovirus B19, influenza, CMV and Epstein-Barr virus. A few of the identified cytomegalovirus-associated TCR beta chains were confirmed in vitro to be specific for cytomegalovirus antigens. HLA typing was unavailable for some donors at each locus, so association tests used only the typed subset. Broadly in line with IMGT annotations, most TCR beta V segments showed up in productive rearrangements about 87% or about 30% of the time in an earlier analysis of 450 to 600 of the donors. Because the 87-base-pair reads could not distinguish some IMGT-functional V segments, including TRBV6-2 and TRBV6-3, those segments were excluded. A later genetic analysis reported fewer N-insertions in productive TCRs among donors in an Asian-associated ancestry cluster than the roughly 620-donor mean. The cohort was sequenced for TCR beta chains only, and without alpha or paired-chain data the features that could be detected were limited. In a later analysis, TCR association rates were found to vary across HLA loci, with the most associated TCRs seen for DRB1 alleles and the fewest for HLA-C alleles. The classifier was reported to diagnose cytomegalovirus status with high specificity and sensitivity in both the original and validation cohorts. When HLA alleles, especially DR and DQ, strongly co-occurred, attributing TCR associations to individual alleles was difficult. In a later genetic analysis, a missense DCLRE1C variant was associated with V-gene and J-gene trimming of TCR beta chains, and the association was replicated in an independent cohort. Presence/absence analyses assumed roughly uniform sequencing depth across donors, an assumption that may not hold. At a false discovery rate of 0.05, a later analysis linked fewer than 20,000 TCR beta sequences to specific HLA alleles.

V is pared back by 3 bases and J by 4 bases, with 10 bases lying between the germline termini. The CDR1 and CDR2 encoded by the germline V gene are MGHRA and YSYEKL. The CDR3 contains 13 residues, cysteine and phenylalanine counted. Of all the DNA, just the CDR3 is kept, 39 bases in frame from base 1. This clone was seen only a few times. Its antigen target is currently unknown. Base quality data are lacking; no much larger clone is found one base away. The cohort consisted of 650 to 700 healthy bone marrow donors. All cohort members were sampled while nominally healthy, although unrecorded immune exposures were likely present. The donor tested CMV seropositive and was one of the 289 seropositive cohort members. A peripheral blood sample was collected from each donor, and TCR beta sequencing was performed on peripheral blood mononuclear cells. The Qiagen DNeasy Blood Extraction Kit was used to extract genomic DNA from the blood cell samples.

The receptor library was made with the immunoSEQ multiplex PCR assay. A mixture of 60 forward primers for TCR Vbeta segments and 13 reverse primers for TCR Jbeta segments was used in the multiplex PCR. A multiplex PCR assay on genomic DNA amplified the CDR3 region of rearranged TCR beta genes. The amplified TCR beta libraries were sequenced on the Illumina HiSeq System as 87-base-pair reads. The original pipeline was this. In a later analysis, tens of millions of unique TCR beta chains were counted across the approximately 620 repertoires, and about 10 million of these chains were shared by at least two donors. Raw reads were error-corrected and collapsed into unique sequences with a nearest-neighbor algorithm that merged closely related sequences to remove PCR and sequencing errors. V, D and J gene segments were assigned by aligning CDR3 sequences to IMGT reference sequences. For a sequence to be retained, a match of at least six nucleotides to both a V gene segment and a J gene segment was required. A rearrangement was called productive if the CDR3 had no stop codons and remained in frame with V and J, and every other rearrangement was called non-productive. Following IMGT convention, CDR3 was defined as the stretch from the second conserved V-encoded cysteine to the conserved J-encoded phenylalanine. The earlier analysis of a few hundred of the donors excluded any sequence lacking an unambiguous match to a single V gene segment. In an earlier analysis of roughly 600 of the donors, a V segment was called functional when productive rearrangements were above 56.7%, and segregating when the standard deviation between donors exceeded 5%. To diagnose cytomegalovirus status from the catalog of TCR beta chain sequences, a statistical classification framework was built. V and J gene assignment, in a later analysis, came from comparing TCR nucleotide sequences with IMGT/GENE-DB human TR gene sequences. Using the TCRdist pipeline, a later analysis assigned CDR3 sequences along with most-parsimonious VDJ recombination scenarios. A later analysis defined each TCR beta chain by its CDR3 amino acid sequence plus V-gene family, and excluded reads lacking a unique V-gene family. A later analysis removed over 500 highly shared, low-generation-probability nucleotide sequences to deal with suspected cross-contamination and a sequencing artifact. In a later analysis, a clonal expansion index was calculated for each public chain from normalized within-repertoire ranks of inferred template counts. In a later analysis, generation probabilities were computed using a VDJ recombination model fitted to out-of-frame rearrangements, and the results were checked against IGoR. A later analysis scored TCR-TCR, TCR-HLA and TCR-CMV co-occurrence with hypergeometric tests, applying a repertoire-size bias correction to TCR pairs. A later analysis estimated false discovery rates by permuting HLA or CMV assignments 20 times. A later analysis grouped co-occurring TCRs with DBSCAN, adding TCRdist sequence similarity when clustering within HLA-allele-positive subsets. Repertoires with fewer than 30,000 or more than 120,000 public chains were left out of co-occurrence clustering, as were a handful of repertoires with anomalous nucleotide sharing. What TCRdb holds here is the immuneACCESS table cut down to in-frame rearrangements. Part of the clones is not present; checked against another copy, under half of the missing clones reflect an unresolved V gene, and the others are unexplained. V, J and clone size are taken as reported in that table, and D and trimming were inferred from the DNA itself. The table for this sample lists around 80,000 clones; roughly 72% of them were counted only once. Over 8% of the sample lies in the top ten.

Specimen: PBMCs. The V and J genes are TRBV4-1 and TRBJ2-7; confidence is insufficient to name the D gene. The receptor's source is a man aged 35-49 years in good health and CMV-seropositive. Here the CDR3 is given as CASSQSVKYEQYF. At the DNA level, the sequence is TGCGCCAGCAGCCAGAGTGTTAAATACGAGCAGTACTTC.